The 32 T cell receptor beta chains below come from one sample, sequenced in a study of blood T cell repertoires in COVID-19. Method: immunoSEQ multiplex PCR; TCRdb's copy keeps in-frame clones and lacks some. The data contain some 87,000 clones, around 78% of them seen just once; the ten biggest clones take up 15% to 20%. Sequenced material: peripheral blood. Every receptor here comes from a human donor in a cohort sampled during active COVID-19.

The chain uses TRBV15 and TRBJ2-5; D remains ambiguous. The CDR3 covers 15 residues. Trimming cost V 0 bases and J 9 bases, with 17 bases left between them. Germline CDR1 LNHNV, CDR2 YYDKDF (reference sequence). The CDR3 loop is CATSRDYFSGRAQYF. In nucleotides, the CDR3 is TGTGCCACCAGCAGAGATTATTTCAGTGGCCGGGCCCAGTACTTC.

This chain connects TRBV5-1 to TRBJ2-1; a weak D match, TRBD2 (5 bases). V was pared by 5 bases and J by 4 bases, with 19 bases between. The germline V gene encodes CDR1 SGHRS and CDR2 YFSETQ. This CDR3 spans 16 amino acids. CDR3 nucleotides: TGCGCCAGCAGTTCCCTGTCCCAAACTAGTTACAATGAGCAGTTCTTC. Translation gives CASSSLSQTSYNEQFF.

The chain joins TRBV6-5 to TRBJ2-1; 7 bases are shared with TRBD2. This CDR3 spans 15 amino acids. V shed 2 bases and J 5 bases; nucleotides not matched to a gene: 6. Germline CDR1 MNHEY, CDR2 SVGAGI. Here the CDR3 DNA reads TGTGCCAGCAGTTACGCGGCAGGGAGGGACAATGAGCAGTTCTTC. This codes for CASSYAAGRDNEQFF.

This sequence joins TRBV6-2 or TRBV6-3 and TRBJ2-1, with D possibly TRBD2 on 6 matching bases. This CDR3 contains 18 residues. CDR1 and CDR2 from the germline V gene are MNHEY and SVGEGT. With 0 bases removed from V and 0 bases from J, the gap between germline ends came to 15 bases. As DNA, the CDR3 is TGTGCCAGCAGTTACTCTAAGCTCTTCGGGAGCTCCTACAATGAGCAGTTCTTC. The encoded protein is CASSYSKLFGSSYNEQFF.

Regarding this clone: This specimen includes other DNA sequences encoding the same CDR3. This chain links TRBV10-3 with TRBJ1-5, with no clear D. V lost 4 bases and J lost 0, with 10 bases in between. This CDR3 spans 15 amino acids. Looked up from germline, CDR1 is ENHRY and CDR2 is SYGVKD. CDR3 amino acids: CAISVSGNSNQPQHF. CDR3 coding DNA: TGTGCCATCAGTGTGAGCGGGAATAGCAATCAGCCCCAGCATTTT.

The chain links TRBV27 to TRBJ2-7, with 7 nucleotides matching TRBD1. The CDR3 is made up of 14 amino acids. Per the germline V gene, CDR1 is MNHEY and CDR2 is SMNVEV (reference sequence). J lost 6 bases, V lost 3 bases, and 8 bases had no gene match. The CDR3 here is CASSLGQRTGEQYF. For the CDR3, the DNA is TGTGCCAGCAGTTTGGGACAGAGAACGGGCGAGCAGTACTTC.

The chain uses TRBV2 and TRBJ2-5; D might be TRBD2 (6 bases). V dropped 6 bases and J dropped 4 bases, with 12 bases sitting between them. The CDR3 extends over 13 amino acids. Germline V gives CDR1 SNHLY, CDR2 FYNNEI. CDR3 amino acids: CASRLDYTETQYF. DNA for the CDR3: TGTGCCAGCAGGTTGGACTATACAGAGACCCAGTACTTC.

CDR3 region: CASSSPGAPGETQYF. The CDR3 bases are TGTGCCAGCAGCTCACCAGGGGCCCCTGGGGAGACCCAGTACTTC. This sequence joins TRBV5-6 and TRBJ2-5, with D possibly being TRBD1 (6 bases). Trimming removed 3 bases at V and 5 bases at J, with 17 bases between. The germline V gene has CDR1 SGHDT and CDR2 YYEEEE. The CDR3 contains 15 residues.

This clone was seen repeatedly, ten times or more. The gene calls are TRBV7-9 and TRBJ1-3; 9 positions match TRBD1. J was trimmed by 1 base and V by 5 bases; bases with no gene match: 3. The CDR3 is 15 residues long. Germline lookup yields CDR1 SEHNR and CDR2 FQNEAQ (reference sequence). The chain's CDR3 is CASSVGQGSGNTIYF. The CDR3 DNA reads TGTGCCAGCAGCGTGGGACAGGGATCTGGAAACACCATATATTTT.

V is TRBV29-1 and J is TRBJ2-2; no reliable D call. Germline V gene data show CDR1 as SQVTM and CDR2 as ANQGSEA. This CDR3 spans 14 amino acids. Trimming pared 4 bases from V and 1 base from J, leaving 10 bases between. CDR3: CSVVVAVNTGELFF. The DNA of the CDR3 is TGCAGCGTTGTGGTTGCGGTGAACACCGGGGAGCTGTTTTTT.

The chain is built from TRBV3-1 (or the pseudogene TRBV3-2) and TRBJ2-1; TRBD1 agrees at 9 bases. The ends lost 4 bases at V and 6 bases at J; junction bases unmatched: 1. CDR3 size: 13 residues. Germline assignment: CDR1 LGHDT and CDR2 YNNKEL (reference sequence). The DNA for the CDR3 is TGTGCCAGCAGCCTGACAGGGGGCAATGAGCAGTTCTTC. This gives the protein CASSLTGGNEQFF.

The rearrangement joins TRBV14 to TRBJ2-3; maybe TRBD2 (6 bases). Germline CDR1 reads SGHDN; CDR2 reads FVKESK. Trimming stripped 4 bases from V and 8 bases from J, with 10 bases between. The CDR3 sequence is 12 residues long. CDR3 sequence reads: CASSLGGSTQYF. In nucleotides, the CDR3 is TGTGCCAGCAGCCTAGGAGGGAGTACGCAGTATTTT.

The rearrangement joins TRBV11-2 to TRBJ1-6; the D is unclear. The CDR3 extends over 15 amino acids. Per the germline V gene, CDR1 is SGHAT and CDR2 is FQNNGV. V lost 6 bases, J lost 0 bases, and 9 bases lay in between. The chain's CDR3 is CASSPTSSYNSPLHF. The DNA for the CDR3 is TGTGCCAGCAGTCCGACTAGCTCCTATAATTCACCCCTCCACTTT.

The chain couples TRBV3-1 (or the pseudogene TRBV3-2) to TRBJ2-7, with 7 bases lining up with TRBD1. The CDR3 is made up of 12 amino acids. CDR1 and CDR2 (germline): LGHDT, YNNKEL (reference sequence). Trimming removed 5 bases from V and 7 bases from J; junction bases left unmatched: 5. The CDR3 DNA is TGTGCCAGCAGCAAGACAGGGTATGAGCAGTACGTC. Its translation: CASSKTGYEQYV.

This chain uses TRBV7-9 with TRBJ1-1, with a weak D call TRBD1 (5 bases). The V gene lost 1 base and the J gene lost 1 base, with 10 bases spanning the gap. The V gene's germline CDR1 is SEHNR and CDR2 FQNEAQ (reference sequence). The CDR3 extends over 15 amino acids. As DNA, the CDR3 is TGTGCCAGCAGCTTAGGGACACTTTGGAACACTGAAGCTTTCTTT. It is translated as CASSLGTLWNTEAFF.

The V call is TRBV6-5, the J call TRBJ1-2, with a possible D match to TRBD1 (6 bases). V was pared by 2 bases and J by 2 bases, with 15 bases between. Germline V gene data show CDR1 as MNHEY and CDR2 as SVGAGI. This CDR3 comprises 16 residues. Written as DNA, the CDR3 is TGTGCCAGCAGTTACCCTGGACAGAGGGTAAACTATGGCTACACCTTC. It specifies CASSYPGQRVNYGYTF.

The table lists this clone with a few counts. The chain has TRBV5-4 and TRBJ2-7, with a tentative D call TRBD1 (6 bases). This CDR3 is built from 14 residues. V lost 0 bases, J lost 2 bases, and 9 bases lay in between. The germline CDR1 and CDR2 sequences are SGHNT and YYREEE (reference sequence). The CDR3 protein is CASSLDGGPYEQYV. CDR3 bases: TGTGCCAGCAGCTTGGATGGGGGCCCCTACGAGCAGTACGTC.

The CDR3 DNA is TGTGCCAGCAGTTACCCGGACAGGGGGTTGGGAGAGTACGTC. Protein: CASSYPDRGLGEYV. The chain joins TRBV6-5 to TRBJ2-7; 10 bases align to TRBD1. The J segment lost 11 bases and the V segment lost 2 bases, leaving 9 bases of the junction unmatched. CDR3 length: 14 amino acids. Germline loops: CDR1 MNHEY, CDR2 SVGAGI.

The rearrangement uses TRBV18 and TRBJ1-1; D not resolved. V lost 6 bases to trimming and J lost 0 bases, with 14 bases between them. The length of the CDR3 is 15 residues. Germline V gives CDR1 KGHSH, CDR2 LQKENI. CDR3 sequence reads: CASSPSAQLNTEAFF. The CDR3 DNA reads as TGTGCCAGCTCCCCCTCTGCACAGTTGAACACTGAAGCTTTCTTT.

DNA of the CDR3: TGTGCCACCAGTGAGTTCTCGGCCAGGGGTCATTCTTATGGCTACACCTTC. Amino acids: CATSEFSARGHSYGYTF. This rearrangement joins TRBV24-1 to TRBJ1-2; possibly TRBD1 for D (6 bases). CDR1 is KGHDR, CDR2 SFDVKD, per germline. The length of the CDR3 is 17 residues. Trimming stripped 4 bases from V and 5 bases from J, with 22 bases between.

Written as DNA, the CDR3 is TGCGCCAGCAGCCAAGGCGACTTTGGATTGCAGCCCCAGCATTTT. It is translated as CASSQGDFGLQPQHF. The chain joins TRBV4-1 to TRBJ1-5; D gene uncertain. Germline CDR1 MGHRA, CDR2 YSYEKL. The CDR3 loop spans 15 amino acids. V was trimmed by 1 base and J by 7 bases, leaving 14 bases between them.

The chain has TRBV6-5 and TRBJ1-2, with D maybe TRBD1 (6 bases). The CDR3 runs 15 residues. CDR1 is MNHEY, CDR2 SVGAGI, per germline. Trimming took off 2 bases at V and 4 bases at J, with 14 bases between the two ends. Here the CDR3 DNA reads TGTGCCAGCAGTTACCAAGGGGGGGTAATCTATGGCTACACCTTC. This gives the protein CASSYQGGVIYGYTF.

This clone is classed as medium-sized. The CDR3 sequence: CASSIPRGDGNQPQHF. CDR3 coding DNA: TGTGCCAGTAGTATACCGCGGGGTGACGGCAATCAGCCCCAGCATTTT. The V and J genes are TRBV19 and TRBJ1-5; D is ambiguous. Germline CDR1 and CDR2: LNHDA and SQIVND (reference sequence). The CDR3 has 16 amino acids. The ends were cut back, 2 bases at V and 2 bases at J, with 13 bases in the middle.

The V and J genes are TRBV2 and TRBJ2-2, with TRBD2 identical over 11 bases. Germline CDR1 and CDR2: SNHLY and FYNNEI. With V trimmed by 6 bases and J by 2 bases, 8 bases remained unmatched. CDR3 length: 17 amino acids. The CDR3 region has the DNA TGTGCCAGCAGCCTGACTAGCGGGGCGTTTAACACCGGGGAGCTGTTTTTT. This gives the protein CASSLTSGAFNTGELFF.

CDR3 sequence: CASSIKSQVYGYTF. DNA of the CDR3: TGTGCCAGTAGTATTAAGTCGCAGGTCTATGGCTACACCTTC. V usage is TRBV19 and J usage is TRBJ1-2, with D hard to call. The V and J ends lost 3 bases and 4 bases respectively, with 12 bases between them. The CDR3 is 14 residues long. Germline CDR1 is LNHDA and CDR2 is SQIVND (reference sequence).

The chain's CDR3 is CASSVRTGLTDTQYF. The DNA of the CDR3 is TGTGCCAGCAGTGTCCGGACAGGGTTGACAGATACGCAGTATTTT. The chain is built from TRBV27 and TRBJ2-3; TRBD1 matches 8 bases. This CDR3 has 15 residues. The V segment lost 5 bases and the J segment 3 bases; nucleotides outside the gene matches: 7. Germline assignment: CDR1 MNHEY and CDR2 SMNVEV (reference sequence).

The V gene is TRBV28, the J gene TRBJ1-3; D is possibly TRBD1 (6 bases). CDR1 MDHEN and CDR2 SYDVKM come from the germline V gene. This CDR3 is built from 14 residues. Trimming shortened V by 7 bases and J by 0 bases, and 10 bases separated the two germline ends. CDR3 DNA sequence: TGTGCCAGCACCTTGGGGGCCTCTGGAAACACCATATATTTT. Residues: CASTLGASGNTIYF.

The gene calls are TRBV29-1 and TRBJ2-7, with 9 nucleotides matching TRBD1. Trimming removed 3 bases from V and 7 bases from J; junction bases left unmatched: 10. The CDR3 has 14 residues. Germline V lookup: CDR1 SQVTM, CDR2 ANQGSEA. CDR3 residues: CSVESDRGGGEQYF. Written as DNA, the CDR3 is TGCAGCGTTGAGTCGGACAGGGGAGGTGGTGAGCAGTACTTC.

V usage is TRBV6-5 and J usage is TRBJ2-7, with D possibly being TRBD1 (5 bases). CDR3 length: 13 residues. Per the germline V gene, CDR1 is MNHEY and CDR2 is SVGAGI. With 4 bases removed from V and 6 bases from J, the gap between germline ends came to 13 bases. In DNA form, the CDR3 reads TGTGCCAGCAGTTTGACTTGGGGCGCCGAGCAGTACGTC. Its protein product is CASSLTWGAEQYV.

The J gene is TRBJ1-4, the V gene TRBV2; the D is unclear. There are 12 residues in the CDR3. Germline values: CDR1 SNHLY, CDR2 FYNNEI. V was trimmed by 6 bases and J by 7 bases, leaving 9 bases between them. The CDR3 coding sequence is TGTGCCAGCAGAGGTGACTCTGAAAAACTGTTTTTT. Translated, it gives CASRGDSEKLFF.

The chain carries TRBV4-3 and TRBJ2-5, with D perhaps TRBD2 (5 bases). Germline loops: CDR1 LGHNA, CDR2 YSLEER. The CDR3 is 13 amino acids. Trimming took off 1 base at V and 4 bases at J, with 7 bases between the two ends. CDR3 loop: CASSQGEGETQYF. CDR3 bases: TGCGCCAGCAGCCAAGGAGAGGGAGAGACCCAGTACTTC.

The CDR3 is CASSESGQPQHF. CDR3 coding DNA: TGTGCCAGCAGTGAATCAGGACAGCCCCAGCATTTT. The chain recombines TRBV6-1 with TRBJ1-5; unclear D gene. The ends were cut back, 2 bases at V and 7 bases at J, with 6 bases in the middle. The CDR3 consists of 12 residues. The V gene's germline CDR1 is MNHNS and CDR2 SASEGT.